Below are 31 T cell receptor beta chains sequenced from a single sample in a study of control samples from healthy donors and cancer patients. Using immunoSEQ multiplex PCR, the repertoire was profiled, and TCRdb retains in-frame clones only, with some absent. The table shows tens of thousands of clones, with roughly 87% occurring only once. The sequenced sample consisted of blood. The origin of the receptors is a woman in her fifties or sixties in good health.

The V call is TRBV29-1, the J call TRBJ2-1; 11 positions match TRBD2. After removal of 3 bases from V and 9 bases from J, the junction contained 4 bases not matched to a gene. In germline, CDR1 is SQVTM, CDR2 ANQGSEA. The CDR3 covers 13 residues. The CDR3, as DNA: TGCAGCGTTGATAGCGGGAGGGCAATTGAGCAGTTCTTC. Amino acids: CSVDSGRAIEQFF.

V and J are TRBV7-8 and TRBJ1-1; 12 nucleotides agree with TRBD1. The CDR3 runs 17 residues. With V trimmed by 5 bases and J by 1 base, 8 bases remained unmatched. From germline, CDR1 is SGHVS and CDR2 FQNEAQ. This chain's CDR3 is CASSKLGQGARNTEAFF. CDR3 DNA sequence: TGTGCCAGCAGCAAATTGGGACAGGGGGCAAGGAACACTGAAGCTTTCTTT.

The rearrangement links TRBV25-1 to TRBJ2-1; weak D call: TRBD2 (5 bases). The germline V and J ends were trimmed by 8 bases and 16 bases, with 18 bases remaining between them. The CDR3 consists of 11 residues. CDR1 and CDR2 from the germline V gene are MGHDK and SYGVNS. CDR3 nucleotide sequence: TGTGCCAGCCGAGGACCCGCGGGTGTCTTCTTC. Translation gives CASRGPAGVFF.

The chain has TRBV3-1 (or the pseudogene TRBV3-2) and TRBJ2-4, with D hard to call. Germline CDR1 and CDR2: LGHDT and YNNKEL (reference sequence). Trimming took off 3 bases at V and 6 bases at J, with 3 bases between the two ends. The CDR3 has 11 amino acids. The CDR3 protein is CASSHGNIQYF. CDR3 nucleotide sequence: TGTGCCAGCAGCCACGGAAACATTCAGTACTTC.

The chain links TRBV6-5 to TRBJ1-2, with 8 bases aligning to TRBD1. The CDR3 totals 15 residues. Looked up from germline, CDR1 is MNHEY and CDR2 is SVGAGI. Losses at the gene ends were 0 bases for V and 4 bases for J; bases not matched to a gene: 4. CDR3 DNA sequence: TGTGCCAGCAGTTACTCCGGGACAGGTCCCTATGGCTACACCTTC. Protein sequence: CASSYSGTGPYGYTF.

The CDR3 protein is CASSVKPGETQYF. The CDR3 DNA is TGTGCCAGCAGCGTTAAGCCGGGAGAGACCCAGTACTTC. The V call is TRBV9, the J call TRBJ2-5; D not certain. This CDR3 has 13 amino acids. Trimming pared 2 bases from V and 4 bases from J, leaving 9 bases between. CDR1 and CDR2 from the germline V gene are SGDLS and YYNGEE.

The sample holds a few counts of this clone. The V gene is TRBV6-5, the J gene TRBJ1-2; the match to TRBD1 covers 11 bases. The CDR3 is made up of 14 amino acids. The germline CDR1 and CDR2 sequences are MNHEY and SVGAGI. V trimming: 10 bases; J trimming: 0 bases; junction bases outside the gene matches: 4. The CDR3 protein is CATRTGGSNYGYTF. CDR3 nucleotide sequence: TGTGCCACCCGGACAGGGGGCTCTAACTATGGCTACACCTTC.

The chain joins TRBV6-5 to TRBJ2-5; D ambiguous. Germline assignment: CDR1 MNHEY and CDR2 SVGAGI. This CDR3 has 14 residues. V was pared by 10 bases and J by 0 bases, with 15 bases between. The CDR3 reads CANSPSGDQETQYF. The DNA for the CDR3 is TGTGCCAACTCCCCCTCCGGAGACCAAGAGACCCAGTACTTC.

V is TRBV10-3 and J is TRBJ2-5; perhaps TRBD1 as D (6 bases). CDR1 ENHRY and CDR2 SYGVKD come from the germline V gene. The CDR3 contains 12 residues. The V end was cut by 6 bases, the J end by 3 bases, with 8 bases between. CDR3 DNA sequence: TGTGCCATCAGAGGGGGAGAAGAGACCCAGTACTTC. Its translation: CAIRGGEETQYF.

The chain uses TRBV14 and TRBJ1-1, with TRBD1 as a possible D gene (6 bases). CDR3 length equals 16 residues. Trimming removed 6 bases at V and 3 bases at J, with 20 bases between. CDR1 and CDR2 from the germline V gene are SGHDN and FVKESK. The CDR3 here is CASRYFQGLGDTEAFF. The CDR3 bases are TGTGCCAGCAGGTACTTCCAGGGGCTAGGGGACACTGAAGCTTTCTTT.

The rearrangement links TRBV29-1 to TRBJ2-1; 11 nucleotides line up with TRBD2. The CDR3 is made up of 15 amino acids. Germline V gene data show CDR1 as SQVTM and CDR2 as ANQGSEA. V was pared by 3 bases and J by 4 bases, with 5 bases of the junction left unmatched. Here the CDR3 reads CSVELAGGKYNEQFF. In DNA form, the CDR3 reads TGCAGCGTTGAGTTAGCGGGAGGGAAATACAATGAGCAGTTCTTC.

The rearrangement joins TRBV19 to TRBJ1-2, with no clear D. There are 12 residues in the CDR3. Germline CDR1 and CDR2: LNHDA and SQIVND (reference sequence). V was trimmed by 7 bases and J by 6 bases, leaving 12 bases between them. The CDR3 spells CASTSSTHGYTF. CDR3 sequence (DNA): TGTGCCAGTACCTCATCCACCCATGGCTACACCTTC.

The CDR3 region is CASSLGGGLVNYEQYF. The DNA for the CDR3 is TGTGCCAGCAGCTTAGGCGGAGGACTAGTAAACTACGAGCAGTACTTC. The chain employs TRBV7-6 and TRBJ2-7, with 7 bases aligning to TRBD2. Germline CDR1 reads SGHVS; CDR2 reads FNYEAQ. With V trimmed by 1 base and J by 3 bases, 9 bases remained unmatched. CDR3 size: 16 residues.

Written as DNA, the CDR3 is TGCGCCAGCAGCAGCTCTGAAGGCCGGAACACCGGGGAGCTGTTTTTT. Residues: CASSSSEGRNTGELFF. The J gene is TRBJ2-2, the V gene TRBV5-1; D is ambiguous. The V gene's germline CDR1 is SGHRS and CDR2 YFSETQ. With 4 bases removed from V and 1 base from J, the gap between germline ends came to 14 bases. This CDR3 is built from 16 residues. The whole variable domain, remainder taken from reference TRBV5-1 and TRBJ2-2, is KAGVTQTPRYLIKTRGQQVTLSCSPISGHRSVSWYQQTPGQGLQFLFEYFSETQRNKGNFPGRFSGRQFSNSRSEMNVSTLELGDSALYLCASSSSEGRNTGELFFGEGSRLTVL.

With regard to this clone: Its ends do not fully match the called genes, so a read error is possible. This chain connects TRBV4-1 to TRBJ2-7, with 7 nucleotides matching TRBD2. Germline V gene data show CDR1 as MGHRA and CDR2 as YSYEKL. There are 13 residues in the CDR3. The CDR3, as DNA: TGCGCCGGCAGCCAAGAGAGCGGGAACGAGCAGTACTTC. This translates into CAGSQESGNEQYF.

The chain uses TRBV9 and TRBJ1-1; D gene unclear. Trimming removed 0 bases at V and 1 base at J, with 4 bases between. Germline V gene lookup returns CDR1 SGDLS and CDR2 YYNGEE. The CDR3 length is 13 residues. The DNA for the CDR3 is TGTGCCAGCAGCGTAGTACAGAACACTGAAGCTTTCTTT. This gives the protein CASSVVQNTEAFF.

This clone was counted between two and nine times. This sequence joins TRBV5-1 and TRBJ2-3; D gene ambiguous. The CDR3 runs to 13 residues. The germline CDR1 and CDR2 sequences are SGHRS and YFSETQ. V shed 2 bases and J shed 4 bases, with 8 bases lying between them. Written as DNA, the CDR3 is TGCGCCAGCAGCTTTCGCGCCGCAGATACGCAGTATTTT. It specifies CASSFRAADTQYF.

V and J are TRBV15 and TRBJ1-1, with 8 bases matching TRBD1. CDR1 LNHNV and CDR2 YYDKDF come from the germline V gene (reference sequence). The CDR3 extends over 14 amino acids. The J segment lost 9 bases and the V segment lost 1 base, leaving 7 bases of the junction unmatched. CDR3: CATSRGTGKGKAFF. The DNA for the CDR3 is TGTGCCACCAGCAGAGGGACAGGGAAGGGAAAAGCTTTCTTT.

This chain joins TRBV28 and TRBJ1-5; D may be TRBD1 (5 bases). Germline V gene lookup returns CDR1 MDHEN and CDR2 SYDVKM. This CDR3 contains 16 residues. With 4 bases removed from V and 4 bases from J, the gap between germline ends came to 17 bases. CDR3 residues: CASSSRKGGGNQPQHF. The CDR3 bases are TGTGCCAGCAGTTCACGCAAGGGCGGGGGTAATCAGCCCCAGCATTTT. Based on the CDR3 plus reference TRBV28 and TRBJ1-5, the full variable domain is DVKVTQSSRYLVKRTGEKVFLECVQDMDHENMFWYRQDPGLGLRLIYFSYDVKMKEKGDIPEGYSVSREKKERFSLILESASTNQTSMYLCASSSRKGGGNQPQHFGDGTRLSIL.

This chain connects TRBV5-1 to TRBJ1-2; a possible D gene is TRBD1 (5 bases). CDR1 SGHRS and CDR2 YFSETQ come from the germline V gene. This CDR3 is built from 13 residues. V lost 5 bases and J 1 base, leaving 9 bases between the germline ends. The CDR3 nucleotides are TGCGCCAGCAGAAGGACATTTAACTATGGCTACACCTTC. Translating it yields CASRRTFNYGYTF.

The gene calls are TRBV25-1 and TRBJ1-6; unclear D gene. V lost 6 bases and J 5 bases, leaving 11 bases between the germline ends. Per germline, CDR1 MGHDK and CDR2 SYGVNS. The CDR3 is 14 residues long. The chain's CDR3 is CASRGRMNNSPLHF. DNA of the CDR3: TGTGCCAGCAGAGGACGGATGAATAATTCACCCCTCCACTTT.

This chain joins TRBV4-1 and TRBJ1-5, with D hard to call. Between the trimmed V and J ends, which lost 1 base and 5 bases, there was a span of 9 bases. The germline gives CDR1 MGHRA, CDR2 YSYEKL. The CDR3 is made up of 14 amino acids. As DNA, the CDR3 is TGCGCCAGCAGCCAAGGGCCAGAGTATCAGCCCCAGCATTTT. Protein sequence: CASSQGPEYQPQHF.

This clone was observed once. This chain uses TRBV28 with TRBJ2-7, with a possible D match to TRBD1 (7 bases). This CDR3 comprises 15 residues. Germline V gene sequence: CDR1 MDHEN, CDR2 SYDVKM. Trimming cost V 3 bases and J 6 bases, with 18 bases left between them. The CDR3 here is CASSFPPQGGIEQYF. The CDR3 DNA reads TGTGCCAGCAGTTTTCCTCCCCAGGGGGGTATCGAGCAGTACTTC.

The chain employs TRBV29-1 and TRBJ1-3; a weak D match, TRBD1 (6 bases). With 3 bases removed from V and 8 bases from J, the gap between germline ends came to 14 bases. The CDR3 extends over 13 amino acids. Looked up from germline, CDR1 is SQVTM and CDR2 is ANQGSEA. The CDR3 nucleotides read TGCAGCGTTGACGGGGGGCGAATAGACACCATATATTTT. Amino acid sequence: CSVDGGRIDTIYF. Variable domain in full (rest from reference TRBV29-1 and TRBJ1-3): SAVISQKPSRDICQRGTSLTIQCQVDSQVTMMFWYRQQPGQSLTLIATANQGSEATYESGFVIDKFPISRPNLTFSTLTVSNMSPEDSSIYLCSVDGGRIDTIYFGEGSWLTVV.

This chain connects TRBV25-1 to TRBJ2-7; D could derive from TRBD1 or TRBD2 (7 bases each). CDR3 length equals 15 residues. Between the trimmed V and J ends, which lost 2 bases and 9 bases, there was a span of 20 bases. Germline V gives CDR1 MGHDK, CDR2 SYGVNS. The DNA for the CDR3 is TGTGCCAGCAGTGAAGGTCAGACAGGGAGGGGCGGGCAGTACTTC. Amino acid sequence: CASSEGQTGRGGQYF.

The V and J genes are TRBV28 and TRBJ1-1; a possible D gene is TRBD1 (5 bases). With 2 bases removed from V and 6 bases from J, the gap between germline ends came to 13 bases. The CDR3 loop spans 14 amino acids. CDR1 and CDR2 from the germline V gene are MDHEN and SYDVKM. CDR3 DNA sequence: TGTGCCAGCAGTTTAATGAGGGGTGGTGCTGAAGCTTTCTTT. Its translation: CASSLMRGGAEAFF.

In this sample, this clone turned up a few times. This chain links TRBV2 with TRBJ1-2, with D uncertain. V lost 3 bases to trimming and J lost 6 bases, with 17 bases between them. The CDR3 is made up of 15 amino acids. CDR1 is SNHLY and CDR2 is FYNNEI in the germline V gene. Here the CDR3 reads CASSEVELGSDGYTF. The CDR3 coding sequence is TGTGCCAGCAGTGAGGTTGAGTTAGGTTCGGATGGCTACACCTTC. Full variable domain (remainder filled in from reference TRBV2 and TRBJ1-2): EPEVTQTPSHQVTQMGQEVILRCVPISNHLYFYWYRQILGQKVEFLVSFYNNEISEKSEIFDDQFSVERPDGSNFTLKIRSTKLEDSAMYFCASSEVELGSDGYTFGSGTRLTVV.

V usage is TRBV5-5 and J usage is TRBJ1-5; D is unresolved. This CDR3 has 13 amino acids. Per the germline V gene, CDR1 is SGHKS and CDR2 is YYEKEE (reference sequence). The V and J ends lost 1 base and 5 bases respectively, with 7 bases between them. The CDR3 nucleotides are TGTGCCAGCAGCTTGCGGGCGGATCAGCCCCAGCATTTT. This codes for CASSLRADQPQHF. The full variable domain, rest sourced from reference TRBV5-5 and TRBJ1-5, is DAGVTQSPTHLIKTRGQQVTLRCSPISGHKSVSWYQQVLGQGPQFIFQYYEKEERGRGNFPDRFSARQFPNYSSELNVNALLLGDSALYLCASSLRADQPQHFGDGTRLSIL.

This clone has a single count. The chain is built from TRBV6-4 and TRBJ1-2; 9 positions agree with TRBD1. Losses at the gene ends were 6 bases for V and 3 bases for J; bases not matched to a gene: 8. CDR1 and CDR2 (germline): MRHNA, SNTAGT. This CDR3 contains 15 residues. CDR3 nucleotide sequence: TGTGCCAGCAGCCCCGAACAGGGGGCTTACTATGGCTACACCTTC. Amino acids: CASSPEQGAYYGYTF.

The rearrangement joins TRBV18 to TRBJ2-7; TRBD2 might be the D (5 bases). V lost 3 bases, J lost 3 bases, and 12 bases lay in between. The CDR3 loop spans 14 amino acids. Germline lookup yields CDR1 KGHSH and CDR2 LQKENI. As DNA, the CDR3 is TGTGCCAGCTCACCTTCCCTGGACTTCTACGAGCAGTACTTC. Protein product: CASSPSLDFYEQYF.

CDR3 nucleotide sequence: TGTGCCAGCAGCCGGAAATCTGGGGCCAACGTCCTGACTTTC. Protein product: CASSRKSGANVLTF. The V gene is TRBV3-1 (or the pseudogene TRBV3-2), the J gene TRBJ2-6; D is uncertain. V gave up 4 bases and J gave up 1 base, with 5 bases separating them. The CDR3 length is 14 residues. Germline CDR1 and CDR2: LGHDT and YNNKEL (reference sequence).